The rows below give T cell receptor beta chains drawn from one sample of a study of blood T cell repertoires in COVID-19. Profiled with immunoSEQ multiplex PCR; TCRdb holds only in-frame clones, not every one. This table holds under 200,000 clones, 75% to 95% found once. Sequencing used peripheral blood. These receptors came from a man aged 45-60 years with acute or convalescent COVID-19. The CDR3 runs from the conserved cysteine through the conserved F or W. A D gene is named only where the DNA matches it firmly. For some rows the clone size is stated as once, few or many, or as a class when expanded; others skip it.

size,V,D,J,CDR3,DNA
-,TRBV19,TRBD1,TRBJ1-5,CASRDRENQPQHF,TGTGCCAGCCGGGACAGGGAAAATCAGCCCCAGCATTTT
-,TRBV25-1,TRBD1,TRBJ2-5,CASSRGQVPETQYF,TGTGCCAGCAGTAGGGGACAGGTTCCGGAGACCCAGTACTTC
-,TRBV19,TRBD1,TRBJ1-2,CASSRGQNYGYTF,TGTGCCAGTAGCCGGGGACAGAACTATGGCTACACCTTC
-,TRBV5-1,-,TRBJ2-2,CASSSGVTGELFF,TGCGCCAGCAGCTCAGGGGTCACCGGGGAGCTGTTTTTT
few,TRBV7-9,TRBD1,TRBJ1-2,CASSSGQPYGYTF,TGTGCCAGCAGCTCGGGACAGCCCTATGGCTACACCTTC
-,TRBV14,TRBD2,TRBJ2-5,CASSPGTSGGTQYF,TGTGCCAGCAGCCCCGGGACTAGCGGGGGGACACAGTACTTC
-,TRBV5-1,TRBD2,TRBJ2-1,CASSLGTSGRWNEQFF,TGCGCCAGCAGCCTCGGGACTAGCGGGAGGTGGAATGAGCAGTTCTTC
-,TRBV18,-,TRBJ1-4,CASSPSRNEKLFF,TGTGCCAGCTCACCAAGCCGTAATGAAAAACTGTTTTTT
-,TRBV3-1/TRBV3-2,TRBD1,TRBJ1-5,CASSQGTGTENQPQHF,TGTGCCAGCAGCCAAGGGACCGGGACAGAAAATCAGCCCCAGCATTTT
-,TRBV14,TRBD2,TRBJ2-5,CASSPTSWALETQYF,TGTGCCAGCAGCCCGACTAGCTGGGCGTTAGAGACCCAGTACTTC
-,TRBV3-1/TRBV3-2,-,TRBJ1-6,CASSRLNSPLHF,TGTGCCAGCAGCCGTCTCAATTCACCCCTCCACTTT
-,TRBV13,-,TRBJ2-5,CASSLRETQYF,TGTGCCAGCAGCTTGAGGGAGACCCAGTACTTC
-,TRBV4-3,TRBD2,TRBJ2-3,CASSQGPASSGGAPDTQYF,TGCGCCAGCAGCCAAGGCCCAGCCTCTAGCGGGGGGGCTCCAGATACGCAGTATTTT
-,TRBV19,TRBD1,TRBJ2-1,CASSSGQGWVF,TGTGCCAGTAGTTCCGGACAGGGTTGGGTCTTC
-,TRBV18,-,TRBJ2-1,CASSPVQGGINEQFF,TGTGCCAGCTCACCGGTGCAGGGTGGTATCAATGAGCAGTTCTTC
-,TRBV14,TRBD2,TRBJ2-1,CASSLLGTSGSDEQFF,TGTGCCAGCAGCCTCCTAGGGACTAGCGGGAGTGATGAGCAGTTCTTC
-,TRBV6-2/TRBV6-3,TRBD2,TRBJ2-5,CASSSSGTSRETQYF,TGTGCCAGCAGTTCTTCCGGGACTAGTAGAGAGACCCAGTACTTC
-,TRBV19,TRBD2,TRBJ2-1,CASSTGLAGANEQFF,TGTGCCAGTAGTACGGGACTAGCGGGAGCTAATGAGCAGTTCTTC
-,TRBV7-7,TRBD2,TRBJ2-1,CASSLRTSVSEQFF,TGTGCCAGCAGCCTGAGGACTAGCGTAAGTGAGCAGTTCTTC
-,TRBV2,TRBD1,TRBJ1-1,CASSDRDTEAFF,TGTGCCAGCAGCGACAGGGACACTGAAGCTTTCTTT
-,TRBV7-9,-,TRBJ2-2,CASSSPVGELFF,TGTGCCAGCAGCTCCCCAGTCGGGGAGCTGTTTTTT
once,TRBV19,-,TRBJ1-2,CASSRTHVTPYGYTF,TGTGCCAGTAGCAGGACACATGTAACACCCTATGGCTACACCTTC
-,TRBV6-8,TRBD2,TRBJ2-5,CANGTSGDQETQYF,TGTGCCAACGGGACTAGCGGGGACCAAGAGACCCAGTACTTC
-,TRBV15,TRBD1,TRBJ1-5,CATSGFPGGIRNQPQHF,TGTGCCACCAGCGGGTTTCCAGGGGGGATCCGCAATCAGCCCCAGCATTTT
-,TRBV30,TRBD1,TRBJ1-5,CAWGRHNSGTGRKNQPQHF,TGTGCCTGGGGTCGGCACAACTCCGGGACAGGGAGGAAAAATCAGCCCCAGCATTTT
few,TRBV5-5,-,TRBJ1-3,CASSLDISGNTIYF,TGTGCCAGCAGCTTGGATATCTCTGGAAACACCATATATTTT
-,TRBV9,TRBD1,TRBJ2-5,CASTRTGRWYQETQYF,TGTGCCAGCACCCGGACAGGGCGTTGGTACCAAGAGACCCAGTACTTC
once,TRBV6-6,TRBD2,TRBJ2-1,CASSFIAGEQFF,TGTGCCAGCAGTTTCATAGCGGGTGAGCAGTTCTTC
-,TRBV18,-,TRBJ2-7,CASSKGWSRSSYEQYF,TGTGCCAGCTCCAAGGGGTGGAGCCGCAGCTCCTACGAGCAGTACTTC
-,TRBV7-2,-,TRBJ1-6,CASSLDLNSPLHF,TGTGCCAGCAGCTTAGATCTGAATTCACCCCTCCACTTT